Listed here are 21 T cell receptor beta chains from one sample, sequenced in a study of blood T cell repertoires in COVID-19. Here immunoSEQ multiplex PCR was the method, and the copy in TCRdb shows in-frame clones only, minus some. The sample has fewer than 450,000 clones; roughly 88% are singletons. Sequenced material: peripheral blood. The receptors stem from a woman aged 50 to 60 with COVID-19, enrolled during active disease.

This clone has just a few counts. Other DNA sequences of this sample code for an identical CDR3. This sequence joins TRBV5-1 and TRBJ1-6, with D hard to call. The CDR3 runs to 14 residues. V was shortened by 0 bases and J by 4 bases, with 5 bases between the two germline ends. Germline CDR1 and CDR2: SGHRS and YFSETQ. CDR3 residues: CASSLAGYNSPLHF. The CDR3, as DNA: TGCGCCAGCAGCTTGGCGGGTTATAATTCACCCCTCCACTTT.

The CDR3 DNA follows: TGTGCCAGCAGCCTCCGGGACAGGGAGAGTTCACCCCTCCACTTT. Translated, it gives CASSLRDRESSPLHF. This rearrangement joins TRBV14 to TRBJ1-6, with 9 bases fitting TRBD1. CDR1 SGHDN and CDR2 FVKESK come from the germline V gene. V lost 4 bases, J lost 9 bases, and 7 bases stayed unmatched. This CDR3 has 15 residues.

This clone was seen only once. The chain carries TRBV11-1 and TRBJ2-3, with a possible D match to TRBD2 (7 bases). V was cut by 6 bases and J by 2 bases, with 15 bases left in between. The germline gives CDR1 SGHAT, CDR2 FQDESV (reference sequence). The CDR3 loop spans 15 amino acids. CDR3 loop: CASRGGPTFTDTQYF. CDR3 nucleotide sequence: TGTGCCAGCAGGGGGGGGCCCACCTTCACAGATACGCAGTATTTT.

This chain links TRBV5-4 with TRBJ2-3; 11 nucleotides line up with TRBD2. The J segment lost 15 bases and the V segment lost 0 bases, leaving 9 bases of the junction unmatched. This CDR3 is built from 14 residues. Germline-derived CDR1 and CDR2 are SGHNT and YYREEE (reference sequence). CDR3: CASSLGFSGGASYF. CDR3 in DNA: TGTGCCAGCAGCTTGGGGTTTAGCGGGGGGGCCTCCTATTTT.

The CDR3: CASSQGHSNQPQHF. DNA for the CDR3: TGTGCCAGCAGCCAAGGACACAGCAATCAGCCCCAGCATTTT. This chain joins TRBV6-5 and TRBJ1-5; tentatively, D is TRBD1 (5 bases). The germline gives CDR1 MNHEY, CDR2 SVGAGI. The V end was cut by 6 bases, the J end by 1 base, with 10 bases between. There are 14 residues in the CDR3.

The chain carries TRBV19 and TRBJ1-5, with 7 bases matching TRBD1. This CDR3 comprises 16 residues. From germline, CDR1 is LNHDA and CDR2 SQIVND (reference sequence). Trimming removed 7 bases from V and 1 base from J; junction bases left unmatched: 10. CDR3 protein: CASTSIGTVSNQPQHF. DNA of the CDR3: TGTGCCAGTACCTCCATTGGGACAGTGAGCAATCAGCCCCAGCATTTT.

The chain carries TRBV9 and TRBJ1-1; 8 bases are a match to TRBD1. The CDR3 is 16 amino acids. The germline V gene has CDR1 SGDLS and CDR2 YYNGEE. Unmatched junction bases numbered 9, after V lost 0 bases and J lost 5 bases. In DNA, the CDR3 is TGTGCCAGCAGCGTAGGGGCTACAGGGGGTAGGACTGAAGCTTTCTTT. Its translation is CASSVGATGGRTEAFF.

This clone came up once. The V and J genes are TRBV28 and TRBJ2-7; D might be TRBD1 (5 bases). There are 16 residues in the CDR3. CDR1 and CDR2 (germline): MDHEN, SYDVKM. Trimming cost V 5 bases and J 0 bases, with 17 bases left between them. The CDR3 spells CASSGQGKLPSYEQYF. CDR3 sequence (DNA): TGTGCCAGCAGTGGCCAGGGCAAACTTCCCTCCTACGAGCAGTACTTC.

The J gene is TRBJ1-2, the V gene TRBV3-1 (or the pseudogene TRBV3-2), with D possibly being TRBD1 (5 bases). The CDR3 contains 15 residues. Per the germline V gene, CDR1 is LGHDT and CDR2 is YNNKEL (reference sequence). V was clipped by 4 bases and J by 4 bases, with 16 bases between them. CDR3 DNA: TGTGCCAGCAGCCCCCTGGACACTGGATCCTATGGCTACACCTTC. It is translated as CASSPLDTGSYGYTF.

This clone was observed a handful of times. The chain is built from TRBV10-3 and TRBJ1-5; tentatively, D is TRBD1 (5 bases). The CDR3 spans 13 residues. Germline V gene lookup returns CDR1 ENHRY and CDR2 SYGVKD. V lost 6 bases to trimming and J lost 4 bases, with 10 bases between them. DNA for the CDR3: TGTGCCATCAGACAGGATCAAAATCAGCCCCAGCATTTT. It encodes CAIRQDQNQPQHF.

The chain recombines TRBV7-3 with TRBJ1-6, with 11 bases aligning to TRBD1. This CDR3 has 15 amino acids. Germline CDR1 and CDR2: SGHTA and FQGTGA. Trimming cost V 2 bases and J 10 bases; bases outside gene matches: 4. DNA of the CDR3: TGTGCCAGCAGCTTACGAGGGACAGGGGGATCACCCCTCCACTTT. It translates to CASSLRGTGGSPLHF.

The genes are TRBV30 and TRBJ1-1; 9 nucleotides match TRBD1. V trimming: 7 bases; J trimming: 5 bases; junction bases outside the gene matches: 11. The CDR3 contains 14 residues. The V gene's germline CDR1 is GTSNPN and CDR2 SVGIG (reference sequence). CDR3 residues: CAFSYDRGRTEAFF. The CDR3, as DNA: TGTGCCTTCTCCTATGACAGGGGGAGGACTGAAGCTTTCTTT.

The DNA for the CDR3 is TGCGCCAGCAGTCTTCACATCTCGAACACCGGGGAGCTGTTTTTT. The encoded protein is CASSLHISNTGELFF. This chain uses TRBV5-1 with TRBJ2-2; D is ambiguous. Trimming pared 5 bases from V and 0 bases from J, leaving 11 bases between. Germline loops: CDR1 SGHRS, CDR2 YFSETQ. The CDR3 contains 15 residues. Full variable domain (missing parts from reference TRBV5-1 and TRBJ2-2): KAGVTQTPRYLIKTRGQQVTLSCSPISGHRSVSWYQQTPGQGLQFLFEYFSETQRNKGNFPGRFSGRQFSNSRSEMNVSTLELGDSALYLCASSLHISNTGELFFGEGSRLTVL.

This CDR3 is CASSNTGQGPIYF. Here the CDR3 DNA reads TGTGCCAGCAGTAACACCGGACAGGGCCCTATATATTTT. This rearrangement joins TRBV25-1 to TRBJ1-3; TRBD1 matches 8 bases. Germline V gene data show CDR1 as MGHDK and CDR2 as SYGVNS. Unmatched junction bases numbered 10, after V lost 5 bases and J lost 13 bases. The CDR3 has 13 residues.

The sample holds one count of this clone. This rearrangement joins TRBV30 to TRBJ1-3; 7 nucleotides line up with TRBD1. V dropped 2 bases and J dropped 0; count of bases not matched to a gene: 7. CDR3 length: 16 amino acids. The germline CDR1 and CDR2 sequences are GTSNPN and SVGIG (reference sequence). CDR3 amino acids: CAWSWQAGGSGNTIYF. The CDR3 DNA is TGTGCCTGGAGTTGGCAGGCAGGGGGCTCTGGAAACACCATATATTTT.

This clone was detected a few times. The rearrangement uses TRBV15 and TRBJ1-5; perhaps TRBD1 as D (6 bases). Trimming took 8 bases from V and 7 from J, leaving 18 bases between them. The germline V gene encodes CDR1 LNHNV and CDR2 YYDKDF (reference sequence). The length of the CDR3 is 14 residues. In DNA, the CDR3 is TGTGCCACCCAAAGGGGGGGCTCCCTCCAGCCCCAGCATTTT. Translated: CATQRGGSLQPQHF.

The CDR3 sequence: CASSPWDSEDTQYF. CDR3 coding DNA: TGTGCCAGCAGCCCTTGGGATAGCGAAGATACGCAGTATTTT. V gene TRBV5-6 combines with J gene TRBJ2-3, with D possibly being TRBD2 (5 bases). This CDR3 is 14 amino acids long. The germline V gene encodes CDR1 SGHDT and CDR2 YYEEEE. Trimming took off 4 bases at V and 5 bases at J, with 14 bases between the two ends.

As for this clone: This specimen includes other DNA sequences encoding the same CDR3. V is TRBV6-6 and J is TRBJ1-4; 10 nucleotides agree with TRBD1. CDR1 MNHNY and CDR2 SVGAGI come from the germline V gene (reference sequence). V shed 2 bases, J shed 7 bases, and the junction held 4 bases outside the gene matches. The CDR3 sequence is 15 residues long. CDR3 region: CASSYGTGDGEKLFF. The CDR3 nucleotides read TGTGCCAGCAGTTACGGGACAGGGGACGGTGAAAAACTGTTTTTT.

V is TRBV5-8 and J is TRBJ2-2, with D possibly matching TRBD1 (6 bases). The V end lost 3 bases, the J end lost 0 bases, and 6 bases lay between the germline ends. Germline values: CDR1 SGHTS, CDR2 YDEGEE. This CDR3 has 14 residues. DNA of the CDR3: TGTGCCAGCAGCTACAGGGCGAACACCGGGGAGCTGTTTTTT. Translation gives CASSYRANTGELFF.

The rearrangement links TRBV25-1 to TRBJ1-5; D might be TRBD1 (5 bases). Germline V CDR1 and CDR2: MGHDK, SYGVNS. The CDR3 runs to 15 residues. V lost 1 base and J 0 bases, leaving 7 bases between the germline ends. The CDR3 loop reads CASSELDSSNQPQHF. The CDR3 DNA is TGTGCCAGCAGTGAATTAGACAGTAGCAATCAGCCCCAGCATTTT.

This clone was detected only a few times. The chain is built from TRBV6-6 and TRBJ1-5, with 10 nucleotides matching TRBD1. The V and J ends lost 5 bases and 1 base, in that order; junction bases with no gene match: 11. The CDR3 spans 18 residues. Looked up from germline, CDR1 is MNHNY and CDR2 is SVGAGI (reference sequence). The CDR3 sequence is CASSRDRGGWRSNQPQHF. The CDR3 nucleotides read TGTGCCAGCAGTCGGGACAGGGGAGGGTGGCGGAGCAATCAGCCCCAGCATTTT.